The TCR beta chain described here comes from a study of blood T cell repertoires in COVID-19. Study at large: The United States, Italy and Spain supplied acute and convalescent COVID-19 samples. Sample material is recorded as cDNA or gDNA derived from T cells, B-cell-depleted T cells, or PBMCs.

The germline V gene has CDR1 PRHDT and CDR2 FYEKMQ (reference sequence). This CDR3 is built from 13 residues. J lost 3 bases, V lost 5 bases, and 4 bases had no gene match. Across 20 to 25 US areas, participants ranged in age from roughly 18 to 89 years. Cohort assignment relied on participant-reported clinical history. The table came from immunoSEQ multiplex PCR; TCRdb's copy has only in-frame clones and leaves some out. Of some 250,000 clones in the sample, under 95% were seen once. This sequence originates from a middle-aged woman with acute COVID-19. The sample taken for sequencing was PBMCs or T cells enriched from blood (not recorded which). V usage is TRBV13 and J usage is TRBJ2-7; 7 bases line up with TRBD1. This chain's CDR3 is CASSRDRVYEQYF. The CDR3, as DNA: TGTGCCAGCAGCCGTGACAGGGTCTACGAGCAGTACTTC.